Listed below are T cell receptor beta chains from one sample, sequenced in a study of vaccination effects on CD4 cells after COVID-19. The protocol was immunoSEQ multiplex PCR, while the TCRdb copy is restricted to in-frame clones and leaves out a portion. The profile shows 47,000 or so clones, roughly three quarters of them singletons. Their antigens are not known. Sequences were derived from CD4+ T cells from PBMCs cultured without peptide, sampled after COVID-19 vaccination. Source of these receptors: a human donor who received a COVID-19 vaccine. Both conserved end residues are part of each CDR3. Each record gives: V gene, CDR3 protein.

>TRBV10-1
CASSDPSTNDRVTYNEQFF
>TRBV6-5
CASRGTGFIQNIQYF
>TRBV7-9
CAIASGPNYGYTF
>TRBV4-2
CASSPRGRGALNTEAFF
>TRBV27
CASSPHGAYTEAFF
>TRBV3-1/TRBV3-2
CASSPPLAGGSTDTQYF
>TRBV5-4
CASSLRTGGAGETQYF
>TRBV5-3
CARSRQSQETQYF
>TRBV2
CASSEEGYGYTF
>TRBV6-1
CASREQGLIGANVLTF
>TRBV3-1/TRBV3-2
CASSQGRYEQYF
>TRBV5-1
CASSIPGTGGETQYF
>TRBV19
CASTDRNQPQHF
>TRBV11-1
CASSLESGSIEAFF
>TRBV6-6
CASSYASGGAADTQYF
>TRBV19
CASNFLGGEAFF
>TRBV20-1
CSALQGEAFF
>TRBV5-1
CASSRGATSTDTQYF
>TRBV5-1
CASSWTSGANTGELFF
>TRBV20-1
CSAKFGVWAFF
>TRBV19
CASSTRPRDRKWSLEAFF
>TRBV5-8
CASSLVVSGFGQPQHF
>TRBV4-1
CASSHEGAEGEKLFF
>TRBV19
CASSKTGLFSTGELFF
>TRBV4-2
CASSQELASGGDTQYF
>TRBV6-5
CASSYLPTGPNSPLHF
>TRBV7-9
CASSRGRQETQYF
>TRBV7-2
CASRRGGGETQYF
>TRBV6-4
CASSANDRGLHDSNQPQHF
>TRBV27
CASSLSRGIGTEAFF
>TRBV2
CASRPLAANTGELFF
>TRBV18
CASSSSTEQEKLFF
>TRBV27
CASSLSPASSYEQYF
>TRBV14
CASSQFYEQYF
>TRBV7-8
CASSLGTAEFYGYTF
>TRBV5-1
CASSLGGGGGEQFF
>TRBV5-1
CASSFRDGSSYEQYF
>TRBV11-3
CASSLQGQRQETQYF
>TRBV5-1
CASSLQGWANEKLFF